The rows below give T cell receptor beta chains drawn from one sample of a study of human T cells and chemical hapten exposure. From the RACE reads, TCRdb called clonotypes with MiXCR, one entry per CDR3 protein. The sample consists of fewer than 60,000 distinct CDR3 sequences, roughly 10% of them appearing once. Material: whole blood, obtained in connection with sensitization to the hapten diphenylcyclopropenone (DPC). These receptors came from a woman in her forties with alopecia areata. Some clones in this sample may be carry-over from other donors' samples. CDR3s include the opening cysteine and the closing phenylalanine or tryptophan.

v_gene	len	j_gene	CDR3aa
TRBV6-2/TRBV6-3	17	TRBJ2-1	CASTLPGGGGRYNEQFF
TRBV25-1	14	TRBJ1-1	CASKRGGQNTEAFF
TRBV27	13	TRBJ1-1	CASSYMGNTEAFF
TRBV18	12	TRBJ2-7	CASSVGVYEQYF
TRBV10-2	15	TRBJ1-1	CASSDSRGEGTEAFF
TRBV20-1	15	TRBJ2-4	CSASEQRLAKNIQYF
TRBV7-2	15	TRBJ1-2	CASSLSQTKSDGYTF
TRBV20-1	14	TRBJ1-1	CSATRQGGNTEAFF
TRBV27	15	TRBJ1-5	CASSLSPGGDQPQHF
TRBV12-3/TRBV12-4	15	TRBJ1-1	CASNWGGARNTEAFF
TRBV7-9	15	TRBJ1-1	CASSLVGGHGTEAFF
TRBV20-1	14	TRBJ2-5	CSASIPGALGTQYF
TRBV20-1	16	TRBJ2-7	CSARDGGAGSWREQYF
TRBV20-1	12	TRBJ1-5	CSARLGNQPQHF
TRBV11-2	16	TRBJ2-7	CASSLRTSGRVYEQYF
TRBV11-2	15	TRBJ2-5	CASSLDWSSQETQYF
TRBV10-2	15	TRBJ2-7	CASSSNSGTSSEQYF
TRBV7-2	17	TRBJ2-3	CASSLAGGFPSTDTQYF
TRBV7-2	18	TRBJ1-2	CASSWGLGQGRVNYGYTF
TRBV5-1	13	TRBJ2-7	CASSLGQPSEQYF
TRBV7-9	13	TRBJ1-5	CASSRQDNQPQHF
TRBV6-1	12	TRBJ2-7	CASRDIDWGQYF
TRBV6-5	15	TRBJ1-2	CASSYGGPIRGGYTF
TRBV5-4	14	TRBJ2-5	CASSSPPPQETQYF
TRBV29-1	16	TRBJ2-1	CSVPQAGVHPYNEQFF
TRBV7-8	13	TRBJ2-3	CASSRSRKDTQYF